This is a list of T cell receptor beta chains from one sample in a study of monozygotic twins with inflammatory bowel disease. Using the 5' RACE reads, TCRdb records one entry per CDR3 protein without DNA. Its table records roughly 200,000 distinct CDR3 sequences. Sequencing input: blood. The receptors here all came from a human donor with ulcerative colitis or Crohn's disease, or a healthy co-twin of an affected twin (not recorded which). Each CDR3 is given with its conserved first and last residue.

cdr3_aa: CASSIVIQGTAEAFF
j_call: TRBJ1-1
v_call: TRBV19

cdr3_aa: CASSPGQADSPLHF
j_call: TRBJ1-6
v_call: TRBV5-1

cdr3_aa: CASSHTGAGSTEAFF
j_call: TRBJ1-1
v_call: TRBV4-1

cdr3_aa: CASSPRTGGGSYNEQFF
j_call: TRBJ2-1
v_call: TRBV4-1

cdr3_aa: CASSGEVAPQETQYF
j_call: TRBJ2-5
v_call: TRBV5-1

cdr3_aa: CASRLTGTVNTGELFF
j_call: TRBJ2-2
v_call: TRBV6-1

cdr3_aa: CASSGRAGTDTQYF
j_call: TRBJ2-3
v_call: TRBV5-4

cdr3_aa: CSASGQISGNTIYF
j_call: TRBJ1-3
v_call: TRBV20-1

cdr3_aa: CASSQWLRACLLIQYF
j_call: TRBJ2-5
v_call: TRBV23-1

cdr3_aa: CASATWYIQPQHF
j_call: TRBJ1-5
v_call: TRBV2

cdr3_aa: CASSPRTSSVNEQYF
j_call: TRBJ2-7
v_call: TRBV6-1

cdr3_aa: CSAPPNYGYTF
j_call: TRBJ1-2
v_call: TRBV20-1

cdr3_aa: CSARGGGQSSYEQYF
j_call: TRBJ2-7
v_call: TRBV20-1

cdr3_aa: CSARDSVGGEQFF
j_call: TRBJ2-1
v_call: TRBV20-1

cdr3_aa: CASSFNPGQGTETQYF
j_call: TRBJ2-5
v_call: TRBV5-1

cdr3_aa: CASSLSGGSPVYGYTF
j_call: TRBJ1-2
v_call: TRBV12-3/TRBV12-4

cdr3_aa: CASSRGTSGNYERYF
j_call: TRBJ2-7
v_call: TRBV4-3

cdr3_aa: CASTMWGLAGNEQFF
j_call: TRBJ2-1
v_call: TRBV12-3/TRBV12-4

cdr3_aa: CASSSPTEDTEAFF
j_call: TRBJ1-1
v_call: TRBV5-1

cdr3_aa: CASSQGSGAGARETQYF
j_call: TRBJ2-5
v_call: TRBV4-2

cdr3_aa: CASSPGTGRHLGSPLHF
j_call: TRBJ1-6
v_call: TRBV4-1

cdr3_aa: CASSWGESHSPLHF
j_call: TRBJ1-6
v_call: TRBV5-1

cdr3_aa: CASSFETSTGNTIYF
j_call: TRBJ1-3
v_call: TRBV7-2

cdr3_aa: CASSPLASSTDTQYF
j_call: TRBJ2-3
v_call: TRBV27

cdr3_aa: CASSVFSGGTNTEAFF
j_call: TRBJ1-1
v_call: TRBV6-1

cdr3_aa: CAISSGTGIGETQYF
j_call: TRBJ2-5
v_call: TRBV10-3

cdr3_aa: CASSLRGFSSYNEQFF
j_call: TRBJ2-1
v_call: TRBV27

cdr3_aa: CASRASRVVSYEQYF
j_call: TRBJ2-7
v_call: TRBV6-1

cdr3_aa: CASSFSWSSGANVLTF
j_call: TRBJ2-6
v_call: TRBV5-4

cdr3_aa: CAIRDRDSQETQYF
j_call: TRBJ2-5
v_call: TRBV10-3

cdr3_aa: CASSLFTSGGLRDYEQYF
j_call: TRBJ2-7
v_call: TRBV27

cdr3_aa: CSVRTADQPQHF
j_call: TRBJ1-5
v_call: TRBV29-1

cdr3_aa: CASSLAPGATYEQYF
j_call: TRBJ2-7
v_call: TRBV7-8

cdr3_aa: CASSADSSLYGYTF
j_call: TRBJ1-2
v_call: TRBV9

cdr3_aa: CASSLSTSGGPNQETQYF
j_call: TRBJ2-5
v_call: TRBV5-1

cdr3_aa: CASSVGVTQGASYNEQFF
j_call: TRBJ2-1
v_call: TRBV9

cdr3_aa: CAWARTDTQYF
j_call: TRBJ2-3
v_call: TRBV30

cdr3_aa: CASSLGTYQETQYF
j_call: TRBJ2-5
v_call: TRBV28

cdr3_aa: CAISESGNPNEKLFF
j_call: TRBJ1-4
v_call: TRBV10-3

cdr3_aa: CASSPPMPGGRLFF
j_call: TRBJ1-4
v_call: TRBV18

cdr3_aa: CASSSRQGTVREQYF
j_call: TRBJ2-7
v_call: TRBV12-3/TRBV12-4

cdr3_aa: CASSSGSHEQYF
j_call: TRBJ2-7
v_call: TRBV18

cdr3_aa: CASSPLVTGDTEAFF
j_call: TRBJ1-1
v_call: TRBV18

cdr3_aa: CASSPGQGIYSNQPQHF
j_call: TRBJ1-5
v_call: TRBV28

cdr3_aa: CASSILGPAGELFF
j_call: TRBJ2-2
v_call: TRBV19

cdr3_aa: CASSRGLGLGETQYF
j_call: TRBJ2-5
v_call: TRBV4-3

cdr3_aa: CASSLDKGHQETQYF
j_call: TRBJ2-5
v_call: TRBV7-2